The entry below gives a single TCR beta chain sequence along with its context. The target antigen is unknown. Nashville, Tennessee was home to all donors, each a Caucasian adult. This record belongs to a study of shared clonotypes between healthy human individuals. Study information: Three plates were used per donor for CD4 naive, three for CD4 memory, two for CD8 naive and one for CD8 memory. General study results and limits: Relative to clonotypes present in all four donors, those not shared had lower generation probabilities.

Clones were sequenced by immunoSEQ multiplex PCR, and TCRdb holds only the in-frame ones, with some missing. The sample carries 1,500,000 or so clones, around 97% recorded once. Input material: naive CD4+ T cells sorted from blood. Subset described: CD45RA+ positively selected. The sequence was collected from a man in his thirties or forties in good health.

The CDR3 loop is CASSPGGDTDTQYF. CDR3 sequence (DNA): TGTGCCAGCAGCCCGGGTGGAGACACAGATACGCAGTATTTT. This chain uses TRBV5-5 with TRBJ2-3; no clear D. CDR1 and CDR2 (germline): SGHKS, YYEKEE (reference sequence). The CDR3 has 14 amino acids. Trimming took 4 bases from V and 2 from J, leaving 11 bases between them.